The clone carrying this T cell receptor beta chain was observed a handful of times. The antigen remains undetermined. This sample is drawn from a study of identical twins. Study-wide results and limits: There were fewer insertions in abundant cord blood beta clonotypes, but memory repertoires showed no such pattern. Compared with unrelated sharing, twin-shared out-of-frame alpha sequences had more low-probability sequences.

One entry per CDR3 protein, called by TCRdb with MiXCR from the 5' RACE reads. The profile shows more than 400,000 distinct CDR3 sequences, 12% to 15% of them singletons. This CDR3 is built from 15 residues. CDR1 SGHTA and CDR2 FQGTGA come from the germline V gene. V lost 4 bases and J 0 bases, leaving 11 bases between the germline ends. Another study also made use of these data, one on yellow fever vaccine responses in identical twins. This second study notes: On the reported evidence, twins' vaccine T cell responses seemed partly convergent and partly personalized.

The specimen was CD4+ T cells sorted from blood. V gene TRBV7-3 combines with J gene TRBJ2-3, with D perhaps matching TRBD1 or TRBD2 (5 bases each). The TCR comes from a woman younger than 30 in good health. In DNA form, the CDR3 reads TGTGCCAGCAGCTCCCGGGACGATAGCACAGATACGCAGTATTTT. Translating it yields CASSSRDDSTDTQYF.